Below are 28 T cell receptor beta chains sequenced from a single sample in a study of blood T cell repertoires in COVID-19. The table came from immunoSEQ multiplex PCR; TCRdb's copy has only in-frame clones and leaves some out. This sample has more than 25,000 clones, with roughly 80% found just once. Sample: peripheral blood. All receptors come from an elderly woman with acute or convalescent COVID-19.

This rearrangement joins TRBV19 to TRBJ1-5; D perhaps matches TRBD1 (6 bases). V lost 2 bases, J lost 7 bases, and 12 bases lay in between. Germline CDR1 and CDR2: LNHDA and SQIVND (reference sequence). The CDR3 totals 14 residues. Written as DNA, the CDR3 is TGTGCCAGTAGTATATTACAGGGTAGCCAGCCCCAGCATTTT. This sequence encodes CASSILQGSQPQHF.

This chain links TRBV6-5 with TRBJ2-2; 7 positions agree with TRBD2. CDR3 length equals 14 residues. Trimming removed 8 bases from V and 4 bases from J; junction bases left unmatched: 7. Germline CDR1 and CDR2: MNHEY and SVGAGI. The CDR3 region is CASLSGGSTGELFF. DNA of the CDR3: TGTGCCAGCCTTTCCGGCGGGAGCACCGGGGAGCTGTTTTTT.

V usage is TRBV30 and J usage is TRBJ2-1; the match to TRBD2 covers 8 bases. This CDR3 spans 13 amino acids. Trimming removed 7 bases from V and 7 bases from J; junction bases left unmatched: 9. Germline V CDR1 and CDR2: GTSNPN, SVGIG (reference sequence). The CDR3 region is CAFLREGRNEQFF. CDR3 coding DNA: TGTGCCTTCTTACGGGAGGGGCGGAATGAGCAGTTCTTC.

The V and J genes are TRBV7-8 and TRBJ1-3; TRBD1 might be the D (6 bases). Trimming took off 4 bases at V and 0 bases at J, with 13 bases between the two ends. The germline gives CDR1 SGHVS, CDR2 FQNEAQ. This CDR3 spans 16 amino acids. CDR3 in DNA: TGTGCCAGCAGCTCCAGGGGACGGGACTCTGGAAACACCATATATTTT. The encoded protein is CASSSRGRDSGNTIYF.

The genes are TRBV18 and TRBJ2-7; 9 bases fit TRBD1. From germline, CDR1 is KGHSH and CDR2 LQKENI. The CDR3 contains 14 residues. Unmatched junction bases numbered 5, after V lost 3 bases and J lost 5 bases. The DNA of the CDR3 is TGTGCCAGCTCACCGAGACAGGGGGTCCACGAGCAGTACTTC. It is translated as CASSPRQGVHEQYF.

V gene TRBV20-1 combines with J gene TRBJ1-1; D gene ambiguous. Germline V gene sequence: CDR1 DFQATT, CDR2 SNEGSKA (reference sequence). With 6 bases removed from V and 7 bases from J, the gap between germline ends came to 3 bases. The CDR3 is made up of 8 amino acids. CDR3 protein: CSASEAFF. The CDR3 DNA reads as TGCAGTGCGAGTGAAGCTTTCTTT.

The V and J genes are TRBV4-3 and TRBJ2-7; D remains unclear. V was trimmed by 0 bases and J by 2 bases, leaving 11 bases between them. Per the germline V gene, CDR1 is LGHNA and CDR2 is YSLEER. This CDR3 contains 15 residues. This CDR3 is CASSQDRSTPYEQYF. CDR3 nucleotide sequence: TGCGCCAGCAGCCAAGATCGGAGTACTCCCTACGAGCAGTACTTC.

The V gene is TRBV7-2, the J gene TRBJ2-5; TRBD1 aligns across 7 bases. V trimming: 5 bases; J trimming: 5 bases; junction bases outside the gene matches: 8. The germline CDR1 and CDR2 sequences are SGHTA and FQGNSA. There are 14 residues in the CDR3. CDR3 nucleotides: TGTGCCAGCAGCCAGAGGGGGCTTTGGGAGACCCAGTACTTC. Protein product: CASSQRGLWETQYF.

This clone has more than one count but fewer than ten. This sequence joins TRBV4-3 and TRBJ1-2, with a weak D call TRBD1 (5 bases). The CDR3 totals 18 residues. V lost 0 bases to trimming and J lost 7 bases, with 24 bases between them. Germline V CDR1 and CDR2: LGHNA, YSLEER. DNA for the CDR3: TGCGCCAGCAGCCAAGATGGGGCAGGCAACATTAACCTCGGTGGCTACACCTTC. Residues: CASSQDGAGNINLGGYTF.

The chain is built from TRBV5-4 and TRBJ2-1, with 12 bases aligning to TRBD2. After removal of 4 bases from V and 2 bases from J, the junction contained 1 base not matched to a gene. This CDR3 has 15 residues. CDR1 and CDR2 (germline): SGHNT, YYREEE (reference sequence). For the CDR3, the DNA is TGTGCCAGCAGCCGGACTAGCGGGACCTACAATGAGCAGTTCTTC. It is translated as CASSRTSGTYNEQFF.

V and J are TRBV6-5 and TRBJ1-1; D remains ambiguous. The CDR3 has 14 amino acids. CDR1 MNHEY and CDR2 SVGAGI come from the germline V gene. V was trimmed by 7 bases and J by 0 bases, leaving 12 bases between them. DNA of the CDR3: TGTGCCAGCACTAACGATGCCATGAACACTGAAGCTTTCTTT. Protein product: CASTNDAMNTEAFF.

The chain recombines TRBV7-3 with TRBJ2-2; TRBD2 matches 9 bases. The CDR3 is made up of 18 amino acids. Per germline, CDR1 SGHTA and CDR2 FQGTGA. The trim removed 5 bases at V and 0 bases at J, leaving 10 bases unmatched. The CDR3 sequence: CASSPATSGWTNTGELFF. CDR3 DNA sequence: TGTGCCAGCAGCCCGGCCACTAGCGGGTGGACGAACACCGGGGAGCTGTTTTTT.

This sequence joins TRBV9 and TRBJ1-2, with D perhaps matching TRBD1 (6 bases). The CDR3 spans 14 residues. V was pared by 4 bases and J by 4 bases, with 14 bases between. The germline gives CDR1 SGDLS, CDR2 YYNGEE. The CDR3 DNA reads as TGTGCCAGCAGCACGACAGGAAAACCCTATGGCTACACCTTC. It specifies CASSTTGKPYGYTF.

The V call is TRBV7-9, the J call TRBJ1-4, with 8 bases matching TRBD1. CDR1 and CDR2 from the germline V gene are SEHNR and FQNEAQ (reference sequence). J gave up 2 bases and V 5 bases, and 7 bases lay outside the gene matches. The CDR3 covers 16 residues. CDR3 in DNA: TGTGCCAGCAGCCGGCGGGACAGGCCCACTAATGAAAAACTGTTTTTT. This translates into CASSRRDRPTNEKLFF.

This clone is categorized as medium-sized. The chain couples TRBV9 to TRBJ1-4; D not resolved. The CDR3 length is 16 residues. V was pared by 4 bases and J by 7 bases, with 20 bases between. Germline V gives CDR1 SGDLS, CDR2 YYNGEE. CDR3 nucleotide sequence: TGTGCCAGCAGCCCCTCAGGTGGAGGGCTCATTGAAAAACTGTTTTTT. Translated, it gives CASSPSGGGLIEKLFF.

The chain combines TRBV5-1 with TRBJ1-6; D is possibly TRBD1 (6 bases). Trimming left V 5 bases short and J 8 bases short, with 14 bases between. Germline V CDR1 and CDR2: SGHRS, YFSETQ. This CDR3 is 14 amino acids long. Written as DNA, the CDR3 is TGCGCCAGCAGTGAACAGGGTTCGGATTCACCCCTCCACTTT. Protein: CASSEQGSDSPLHF.

The rearrangement uses TRBV9 and TRBJ1-3; no clear D. This CDR3 spans 15 amino acids. Germline V CDR1 and CDR2: SGDLS, YYNGEE. V dropped 0 bases and J dropped 4 bases, with 11 bases sitting between them. CDR3 protein: CASSVAYRPGNTIYF. CDR3 coding DNA: TGTGCCAGCAGCGTAGCCTACAGACCAGGAAACACCATATATTTT. The entire variable domain, with the rest obtained from reference TRBV9 and TRBJ1-3, is as follows: DSGVTQTPKHLITATGQRVTLRCSPRSGDLSVYWYQQSLDQGLQFLIQYYNGEERAKGNILERFSAQQFPDLHSELNLSSLELGDSALYFCASSVAYRPGNTIYFGEGSWLTVV.

The gene calls are TRBV5-4 and TRBJ2-1; TRBD2 matches at 11 bases. Germline V gene data show CDR1 as SGHNT and CDR2 as YYREEE (reference sequence). There are 15 residues in the CDR3. V gave up 5 bases and J gave up 8 bases; unmatched junction bases: 9. The CDR3 nucleotides are TGTGCCAGCAGATTAGCGGGGGGGCCTCAGGATGAGCAGTTCTTC. This encodes CASRLAGGPQDEQFF. Full variable domain (remainder filled in from reference TRBV5-4 and TRBJ2-1): ETGVTQSPTHLIKTRGQQVTLRCSSQSGHNTVSWYQQALGQGPQFIFQYYREEENGRGNFPPRFSGLQFPNYSSELNVNALELDDSALYLCASRLAGGPQDEQFFGPGTRLTVL.

The V and J genes are TRBV12-3 or TRBV12-4 and TRBJ1-2, with 9 positions matching TRBD1. This CDR3 is built from 13 residues. Trimming took 11 bases from V and 3 from J; bases not matched to a gene: 7. The CDR3 coding sequence is TGTGCCTGCCACAGGGGGCCCGACTATGGCTACACCTTC. Its protein product is CACHRGPDYGYTF.

J is TRBJ2-1 and V is TRBV5-6, with 10 bases aligning to TRBD1. V was clipped by 0 bases and J by 7 bases; unmatched bases: 4. CDR1 is SGHDT and CDR2 is YYEEEE in the germline V gene. The CDR3 runs 15 residues. CDR3 region: CASSLAGQGGNEQFF. CDR3 bases: TGTGCCAGCAGCTTGGCCGGACAGGGGGGAAATGAGCAGTTCTTC.

J is TRBJ1-5 and V is TRBV6-2 or TRBV6-3, with D unresolved. CDR3 length: 15 residues. Germline V lookup: CDR1 MNHEY, CDR2 SVGEGT. V was shortened by 0 bases and J by 4 bases, with 10 bases between the two germline ends. The CDR3: CASSYSRLNNQPQHF. In DNA form, the CDR3 reads TGTGCCAGCAGTTACTCCCGACTGAATAATCAGCCCCAGCATTTT.

Written as DNA, the CDR3 is TGTGCCAGCAGTCCGCCCCGTCAGGGGGCAAGCTACACCTTC. Protein product: CASSPPRQGASYTF. The chain has TRBV6-6 and TRBJ1-2, with 8 bases identical to TRBD1. CDR1 and CDR2 from the germline V gene are MNHNY and SVGAGI (reference sequence). Trimming removed 5 bases from V and 9 bases from J; junction bases left unmatched: 11. This CDR3 region has 14 residues.

The V gene is TRBV3-1 (or the pseudogene TRBV3-2), the J gene TRBJ2-2; D call uncertain. Per germline, CDR1 LGHDT and CDR2 YNNKEL (reference sequence). The CDR3 is 12 amino acids. Between the trimmed V and J ends, which lost 3 bases and 4 bases, there was a span of 3 bases. CDR3 coding DNA: TGTGCCAGCAGCCATAGCACCGGGGAGCTGTTTTTT. Translating gives CASSHSTGELFF.

The V gene is TRBV28, the J gene TRBJ2-1; 7 bases match TRBD2. This CDR3 spans 13 amino acids. The V gene's germline CDR1 is MDHEN and CDR2 SYDVKM. V shed 6 bases and J 6 bases; nucleotides not matched to a gene: 5. The CDR3 spells CASRTGRTNEQFF. The CDR3 DNA follows: TGTGCCAGCAGGACCGGGAGGACCAATGAGCAGTTCTTC.

The V call is TRBV7-8, the J call TRBJ1-1, with D uncertain. V was pared by 10 bases and J by 0 bases, with 21 bases between. The germline gives CDR1 SGHVS, CDR2 FQNEAQ. The length of the CDR3 is 16 residues. The CDR3 region has the DNA TGTGCCATCTCCCTGGTAGCGGTTGGGATGAACACTGAAGCTTTCTTT. Residues: CAISLVAVGMNTEAFF.

The chain combines TRBV7-9 with TRBJ2-7, with 7 bases that match TRBD1. This CDR3 comprises 16 residues. The V segment lost 2 bases and the J segment 3 bases; nucleotides outside the gene matches: 10. Germline values: CDR1 SEHNR, CDR2 FQNEAQ (reference sequence). In nucleotides, the CDR3 is TGTGCCAGCAGCTTAACAGGGACAGTGGGGAACTACGAGCAGTACTTC. Amino acids: CASSLTGTVGNYEQYF.

This chain uses TRBV30 with TRBJ2-3; TRBD2 aligns across 10 bases. V shed 5 bases and J 0 bases; nucleotides not matched to a gene: 8. The CDR3 is 16 residues long. Germline CDR1 GTSNPN, CDR2 SVGIG (reference sequence). The CDR3: CAWSTGTSASTDTQYF. The CDR3 DNA sequence: TGTGCCTGGTCTACCGGGACTAGCGCTAGCACAGATACGCAGTATTTT.

V is TRBV6-6 and J is TRBJ1-6, with 10 positions matching TRBD1. Germline assignment: CDR1 MNHNY and CDR2 SVGAGI (reference sequence). The V and J ends lost 5 bases and 8 bases, in that order; junction bases with no gene match: 6. This CDR3 contains 15 residues. The CDR3 region is CASSDRQGAHSPLHF. The CDR3 DNA reads as TGTGCCAGCAGTGACCGACAGGGGGCTCATTCACCCCTCCACTTT.